The source of this TCR beta chain is a study of T cells after posttransplantation cyclophosphamide. Study-level findings and limits: Tissue-infiltrating T cells from skin or gut overlapped little with blood T cells.

Concerning this clone itself: Its specificity is not known.

Here immunoSEQ multiplex PCR was the method, and the copy in TCRdb shows in-frame clones only, minus some. The table lists about 21,000 clones, 70% to 90% of them singletons. CDR1 is LNHDA and CDR2 is SQIVND in the germline V gene (reference sequence). V lost 6 bases and J 1 base, leaving 13 bases between the germline ends. The CDR3 spans 16 residues. Methotrexate plus calcineurin inhibitor accompanied controls' myeloablative marrow transplants; sampling was 1 year later. The specimen comprised PBMCs, sampled about 400 days after allogeneic stem cell transplant with calcineurin inhibitor and methotrexate. The V call is TRBV19, the J call TRBJ2-6, with a weak D call TRBD1 (5 bases). This sequence was found in a female patient younger than 45 who received an allogeneic stem cell transplant from an unrelated donor, was CMV-positive, and had acute and chronic GVHD. Some of the T cells might come from the graft donor. DNA of the CDR3: TGTGCCAGTAGCAGACAGACAGCATCTGGGGCCAACGTCCTGACTTTC. It specifies CASSRQTASGANVLTF. The full variable domain, completed using reference TRBV19 and TRBJ2-6, is DGGITQSPKYLFRKEGQNVTLSCEQNLNHDAMYWYRQDPGQGLRLIYYSQIVNDFQKGDIAEGYSVSREKKESFPLTVTSAQKNPTAFYLCASSRQTASGANVLTFGAGSRLTVL.